This paragraph reports one TCR beta chain. Deletions cut 4 bases from V and 1 base from J, with 12 bases between. Germline V gene lookup returns CDR1 LGHNA and CDR2 YNFKEQ. The CDR3 has 15 residues. The sample comes from a study of blood T cell repertoires in COVID-19. On the study more broadly: Samples came from the United States, Italy and Spain, spanning acute and convalescent COVID-19. Nucleic acid was either cDNA or gDNA, and it came from T cells, B-cell-depleted T cells, or PBMCs.

Original processing methods: Reference gene primer amplification in the assay estimated nucleated cell counts. Clones were read by immunoSEQ multiplex PCR, and TCRdb kept only the in-frame ones, dropping some. V and J calls and clone size are copied from that table; D and trimming were computed from the DNA. Of approximately 35,000 clones in the sample, under 85% were seen once. This sequence joins TRBV4-2 and TRBJ2-3; a possible D gene is TRBD2 (5 bases). The sequence was obtained from a man older than 75 with acute or convalescent COVID-19. The sample taken for sequencing was peripheral blood. This CDR3 is CASSRRGVGTDTQYF. CDR3 DNA: TGTGCCAGCAGCCGTCGGGGAGTTGGCACAGATACGCAGTATTTT.